The 21 T cell receptor beta chains presented below share a single source sample, sequenced in a study of T cells of healthy individuals. TCRdb fed the 5' RACE reads into MiXCR, producing one record per CDR3 protein. The data hold more than 85,000 distinct CDR3 sequences, with around 17% observed a single time. These receptors were collected from a human donor in good health.

The V and J genes are TRBV4-1 and TRBJ2-7; D unclear. The CDR3 runs to 14 residues. Germline V gene data show CDR1 as MGHRA and CDR2 as YSYEKL. Trimming cost V 0 bases and J 6 bases, with 12 bases left between them. CDR3 sequence: CASSQDLGPREQYF. CDR3 in DNA: TGCGCCAGCAGCCAAGATTTGGGCCCCCGCGAGCAGTACTTC.

The rearrangement links TRBV20-1 to TRBJ2-5; D perhaps matches TRBD1 (5 bases). CDR1 DFQATT and CDR2 SNEGSKA come from the germline V gene (reference sequence). This CDR3 has 11 residues. The V gene lost 7 bases and the J gene lost 4 bases, with 10 bases spanning the gap. The CDR3 region is CSGQGPETQYF. In DNA form, the CDR3 reads TGCAGTGGTCAGGGCCCAGAGACCCAGTACTTC.

The chain uses TRBV7-2 and TRBJ2-3, with TRBD1 identical over 9 bases. Per the germline V gene, CDR1 is SGHTA and CDR2 is FQGNSA. CDR3 length: 14 amino acids. V lost 4 bases to trimming and J lost 1 base; unmatched junction nucleotides: 0. The CDR3 loop is CASSWTGGTDTQYF. CDR3 sequence (DNA): TGTGCCAGCAGCTGGACAGGGGGCACAGATACGCAGTATTTT.

The chain couples TRBV11-2 to TRBJ1-1; weak D call: TRBD1 (5 bases). Germline V lookup: CDR1 SGHAT, CDR2 FQNNGV. V gave up 3 bases and J gave up 0 bases, with 11 bases separating them. This CDR3 contains 15 residues. The chain's CDR3 is CASSFGGTMNTEAFF. In DNA, the CDR3 is TGTGCCAGCAGCTTCGGGGGAACTATGAACACTGAAGCTTTCTTT. Full variable domain (outside the CDR3, taken from reference TRBV11-2 and TRBJ1-1): EAGVAQSPRYKIIEKRQSVAFWCNPISGHATLYWYQQILGQGPKLLIQFQNNGVVDDSQLPKDRFSAERLKGVDSTLKIQPAKLEDSAVYLCASSFGGTMNTEAFFGQGTRLTVV.

The chain has TRBV10-2 and TRBJ2-3; 7 bases are shared with TRBD2. Germline trimming cut 0 bases from V and 8 bases from J; bases unmatched to any gene: 5. CDR3 length: 14 amino acids. CDR1 is WSHSY, CDR2 SAAADI, per germline. The CDR3 reads CASSESIGGSTQYF. Written as DNA, the CDR3 is TGCGCCAGCAGTGAGTCCATCGGGGGGTCTACGCAGTATTTT.

This clonotype is medium-sized within its sample. The chain has TRBV24-1 and TRBJ2-1, with D perhaps being TRBD1 or TRBD2 (6 bases each). CDR3 size: 19 residues. Germline values: CDR1 KGHDR, CDR2 SFDVKD. Trimming removed 2 bases from V and 4 bases from J, with 23 bases in between. The CDR3 nucleotides read TGTGCCACCAGTGATTCTCACTGGGGAGGACAGATGAGATACAATGAGCAGTTCTTC. Translating it yields CATSDSHWGGQMRYNEQFF.

With respect to this clonotype: It may be a read error: a sequence one base away is much more abundant. The chain has TRBV6-4 and TRBJ2-5; TRBD1 aligns across 9 bases. Germline CDR1 is MRHNA and CDR2 is SNTAGT. The CDR3 totals 15 residues. CDR3 DNA sequence: TGTGCCAGCAGTGAAGTAACAGGGGGCGAAGATACCCAGTACTTC. This translates into CASSEVTGGEDTQYF.

The chain couples TRBV12-3 or TRBV12-4 to TRBJ2-7; TRBD1 aligns across 9 bases. The trim removed 6 bases at V and 5 bases at J, leaving 14 bases unmatched. The CDR3 runs 16 residues. For the CDR3, the DNA is TGTGCCAGCAGCCCGGGACAGGGCGCCATTCGGGACGAGCAGTACTTC. As protein: CASSPGQGAIRDEQYF.

V and J are TRBV2 and TRBJ2-1, with D tentatively TRBD2 (7 bases). CDR3 length equals 15 residues. Germline lookup yields CDR1 SNHLY and CDR2 FYNNEI. The V gene lost 3 bases and the J gene lost 3 bases, with 12 bases spanning the gap. CDR3 in DNA: TGTGCCAGCAGTGATGAGGGGGGGATCTACAATGAGCAGTTCTTC. This sequence encodes CASSDEGGIYNEQFF. The entire variable domain, with the rest obtained from reference TRBV2 and TRBJ2-1, is as follows: EPEVTQTPSHQVTQMGQEVILRCVPISNHLYFYWYRQILGQKVEFLVSFYNNEISEKSEIFDDQFSVERPDGSNFTLKIRSTKLEDSAMYFCASSDEGGIYNEQFFGPGTRLTVL.

This clonotype was picked up many times. The chain combines TRBV6-6 with TRBJ2-7; TRBD1 might be the D (6 bases). Germline V gene sequence: CDR1 MNHNY, CDR2 SVGAGI (reference sequence). The CDR3 spans 17 residues. V lost 0 bases, J lost 3 bases, and 18 bases lay in between. The DNA of the CDR3 is TGTGCCAGCAGTTACTCGAATCCGGGCAGGGGAGTCTACGAGCAGTACTTC. It encodes CASSYSNPGRGVYEQYF.

This clonotype was counted ten times or more. The chain combines TRBV4-1 with TRBJ2-1; a possible D gene is TRBD2 (6 bases). The germline CDR1 and CDR2 sequences are MGHRA and YSYEKL. The CDR3 has 18 amino acids. V was cut by 4 bases and J by 3 bases, with 22 bases left in between. CDR3 sequence reads: CASSRSLLAGRGYNEQFF. CDR3 DNA sequence: TGCGCCAGCAGCCGGAGCTTGTTGGCGGGGCGGGGCTACAATGAGCAGTTCTTC.

This clonotype was counted only a few times. The chain couples TRBV7-9 to TRBJ1-4; D is unresolved. V lost 3 bases, J lost 10 bases, and 9 bases lay in between. The germline V gene has CDR1 SEHNR and CDR2 FQNEAQ (reference sequence). The CDR3 loop spans 12 amino acids. CDR3 protein: CASSFTEGKLFF. The CDR3 DNA reads as TGTGCCAGCAGCTTCACGGAGGGAAAACTGTTTTTT.

The chain has TRBV7-3 and TRBJ2-1, with D hard to call. The CDR3 spans 14 residues. Trimming removed 0 bases at V and 2 bases at J, with 5 bases between. Germline V gene lookup returns CDR1 SGHTA and CDR2 FQGTGA. CDR3 DNA: TGTGCCAGCAGCTTAACGGCCACCTACAATGAGCAGTTCTTC. It is translated as CASSLTATYNEQFF.

This clonotype was observed a handful of times. This sequence joins TRBV28 and TRBJ1-4; 7 bases are shared with TRBD1. Germline CDR1 and CDR2: MDHEN and SYDVKM. The ends lost 2 bases at V and 8 bases at J; junction bases unmatched: 11. The CDR3 length is 16 residues. The CDR3 here is CASSLHPRGLREKLFF. The DNA of the CDR3 is TGTGCCAGCAGTTTACATCCAAGGGGGCTTAGAGAAAAACTGTTTTTT. Supplemented by reference TRBV28 and TRBJ1-4, the full variable domain reads DVKVTQSSRYLVKRTGEKVFLECVQDMDHENMFWYRQDPGLGLRLIYFSYDVKMKEKGDIPEGYSVSREKKERFSLILESASTNQTSMYLCASSLHPRGLREKLFFGSGTQLSVL.

This clonotype has ten or more counts. The V gene is TRBV5-1, the J gene TRBJ2-2; the D gene is possibly TRBD1 (6 bases). Per germline, CDR1 SGHRS and CDR2 YFSETQ. The V gene lost 0 bases and the J gene lost 5 bases, with 17 bases spanning the gap. CDR3 size: 17 residues. The CDR3 DNA reads as TGCGCCAGCAGCTTGGTTTCGGGACAATACCAAACCGGGGAGCTGTTTTTT. This gives the protein CASSLVSGQYQTGELFF.

Only a few counts were recorded for this clonotype. The V and J genes are TRBV5-1 and TRBJ1-1; 7 bases are shared with TRBD1. V lost 5 bases to trimming and J lost 4 bases; unmatched junction nucleotides: 5. The CDR3 length is 13 residues. Germline assignment: CDR1 SGHRS and CDR2 YFSETQ. This CDR3 is CASRSQGITEAFF. CDR3 bases: TGCGCCAGCAGATCACAGGGGATCACTGAAGCTTTCTTT.

This clonotype was detected a few times. In DNA, the CDR3 is TGTGCCAGCAGCGCCCTCAAGGTAGCATACAATGAGCAGTTCTTC. Translated, it gives CASSALKVAYNEQFF. V gene TRBV7-9 combines with J gene TRBJ2-1; no clear D. V lost 5 bases to trimming and J lost 4 bases, with 15 bases between them. The germline gives CDR1 SEHNR, CDR2 FQNEAQ (reference sequence). CDR3 length: 15 residues.

This clonotype has more than one count but fewer than ten. The rearrangement joins TRBV5-1 to TRBJ1-1; maybe TRBD1 (5 bases). Looked up from germline, CDR1 is SGHRS and CDR2 is YFSETQ. Trimming cost V 5 bases and J 6 bases, with 20 bases left between them. The CDR3 totals 15 residues. This CDR3 reads CASSFSQAGNAEAFF. The CDR3 DNA is TGCGCCAGCAGTTTCTCACAGGCGGGAAACGCTGAAGCTTTCTTT.

This clonotype has ten or more counts. The rearrangement links TRBV15 to TRBJ2-7; 9 bases agree with TRBD2. This CDR3 is 16 amino acids long. Losses at the gene ends were 5 bases for V and 3 bases for J; bases not matched to a gene: 11. Per germline, CDR1 LNHNV and CDR2 YYDKDF (reference sequence). The CDR3 sequence: CATSVGLADTLYEQYF. CDR3 nucleotides: TGTGCCACCAGCGTGGGACTAGCAGATACCCTCTACGAGCAGTACTTC.

This clonotype occurred a few times. V and J are TRBV24-1 and TRBJ2-5, with no clear D. Trimming took off 4 bases at V and 9 bases at J, with 11 bases between the two ends. The CDR3 runs to 12 residues. Germline CDR1 KGHDR, CDR2 SFDVKD. The CDR3 DNA sequence: TGTGCCACCAGTGAGCTCCTCGGCGCCCAGTACTTC. Protein product: CATSELLGAQYF.

The chain recombines TRBV6-2 or TRBV6-3 with TRBJ2-5, with 15 bases aligning to TRBD2. CDR1 is MNHEY, CDR2 SVGEGT, per germline. The CDR3 runs 18 residues. The ends lost 6 bases at V and 3 bases at J; junction bases unmatched: 11. The CDR3, as DNA: TGTGCCAGCAGACGGACTAGCGGGGGGGTCTGGGGAGAAGAGACCCAGTACTTC. Protein: CASRRTSGGVWGEETQYF.